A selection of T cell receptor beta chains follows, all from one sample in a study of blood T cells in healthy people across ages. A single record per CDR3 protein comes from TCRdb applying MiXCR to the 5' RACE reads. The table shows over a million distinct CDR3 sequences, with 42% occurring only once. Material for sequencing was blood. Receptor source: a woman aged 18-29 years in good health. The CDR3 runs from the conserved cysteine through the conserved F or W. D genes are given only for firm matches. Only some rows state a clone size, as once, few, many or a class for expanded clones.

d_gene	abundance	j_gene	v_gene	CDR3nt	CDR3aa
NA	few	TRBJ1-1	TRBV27	TGTGCCAGCAGTCAGACAGAGGTCACTGAAGCTTTCTTT	CASSQTEVTEAFF
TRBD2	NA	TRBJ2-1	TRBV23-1	TGCGCCAGCAGTCATCTATTAGCGGGATCCTACAATGAGCAGTTCTTC	CASSHLLAGSYNEQFF
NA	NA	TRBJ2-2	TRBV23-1	TGCGCCAGCAGTCAATCTTTGCTAGCAAGAAACACCGGGGAGCTGTTTTTT	CASSQSLLARNTGELFF
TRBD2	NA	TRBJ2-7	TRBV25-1	TGTGCCGGCAGTGCAGGGACTAACTCCTACGAGCAGTACTTC	CAGSAGTNSYEQYF
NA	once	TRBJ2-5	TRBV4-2	TGTGCCAGCAGCAAAAACGAGCAAGAGACCCAGTACTTC	CASSKNEQETQYF
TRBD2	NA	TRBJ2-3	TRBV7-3	TGTGCCAGCAGCTTATACCTAGCGGGGGTAGATACGCAGTATTTT	CASSLYLAGVDTQYF
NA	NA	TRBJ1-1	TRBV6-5	TGTGCCAGCATGGGATACACTGAAGCTTTCTTT	CASMGYTEAFF
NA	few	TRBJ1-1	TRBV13	TGTGCCAGCCGCCCTGTGGGGCAGAACACTGAAGCTTTCTTT	CASRPVGQNTEAFF
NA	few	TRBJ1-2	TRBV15	TGTGCCACCACCTCGGACGACTATGGCTACACCTTC	CATTSDDYGYTF
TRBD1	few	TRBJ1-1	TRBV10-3	TGTGCCATCAGTGAGGCAGGGGGGGACACTGAAGCTTTCTTT	CAISEAGGDTEAFF
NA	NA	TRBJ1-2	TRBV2	TGTGCCAGCAGTGAGGGGACGTCCTATGGCTACACCTTC	CASSEGTSYGYTF
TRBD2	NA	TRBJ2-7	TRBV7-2	TGTGCCAGCAGCGTACCCGGGACTACCCGCGAGCAGTACTTC	CASSVPGTTREQYF
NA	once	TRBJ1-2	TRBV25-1	TGTGCCAGCAGTGACCCAGAGACAGTGAACTATGGCTACACCTTC	CASSDPETVNYGYTF
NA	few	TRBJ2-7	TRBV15	TGTGCCACCAGTAGGGCAAAGGGTCAAGCCTACGAGCAGTACTTC	CATSRAKGQAYEQYF
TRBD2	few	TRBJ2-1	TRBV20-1	TGCAGTGCTAGTGGCGGGAGGTCAGCCTACAATGAGCAGTTCTTC	CSASGGRSAYNEQFF
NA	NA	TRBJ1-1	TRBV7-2	TGTGCCAGCAGCTCCCAATTTGGGAACACTGAAGCTTTCTTT	CASSSQFGNTEAFF
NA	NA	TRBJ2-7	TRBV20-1	TGCAGTGCTAGCCGGGACATTTACGAGCAGTACTTC	CSASRDIYEQYF
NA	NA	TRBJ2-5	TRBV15	TGTGCCACCTCAGGGCCATTAGAGACCCAGTACTTC	CATSGPLETQYF
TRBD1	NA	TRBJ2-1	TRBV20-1	TGCAGTGCTAGAGAAACAGGGGGCTATGAGCAGTTCTTC	CSARETGGYEQFF
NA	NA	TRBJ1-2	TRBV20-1	TGCAGTGCTAGCTCCCAGGCCCTCTATGGCTACACCTTC	CSASSQALYGYTF
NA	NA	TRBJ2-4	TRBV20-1	TGCAGTGCTACCCTTAGCGGAGCCAAAAACATTCAGTACTTC	CSATLSGAKNIQYF
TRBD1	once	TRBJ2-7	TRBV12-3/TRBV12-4	TGTGCCAGCAGTACCCGACAGGGGCCCTCTGAGCAGTACTTC	CASSTRQGPSEQYF
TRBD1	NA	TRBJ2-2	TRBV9	TGTGCCAGCAGCGATTCTCGGACAGGATTAAACACCGGGGAGCTGTTTTTT	CASSDSRTGLNTGELFF
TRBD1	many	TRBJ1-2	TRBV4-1	TGCGCCAGCAGCCCGACAGGGGGAAGTGGCTACACCTTC	CASSPTGGSGYTF
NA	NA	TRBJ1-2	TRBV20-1	TGCAGCCCCGGGGGGGTCAGCTATGGCTACACCTTC	CSPGGVSYGYTF
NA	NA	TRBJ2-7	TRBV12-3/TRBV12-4	TGTGCCAGCAGTAACCTAGGGGGGGCCAACGAGCAGTACTTC	CASSNLGGANEQYF
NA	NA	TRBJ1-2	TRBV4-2	TGTGCCAGCAGCCAAGATAACCAGGGAAGGTATGGCTACACCTTC	CASSQDNQGRYGYTF
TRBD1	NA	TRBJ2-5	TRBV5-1	TGCGCCAGCAGCTTTTCCGGGACAGGAAAAGAGACCCAGTACTTC	CASSFSGTGKETQYF
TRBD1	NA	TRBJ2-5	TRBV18	TGTGCCAGCTCAGCTGGACAGGGGTTGCGAGAGACCCAGTACTTC	CASSAGQGLRETQYF
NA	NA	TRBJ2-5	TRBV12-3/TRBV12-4	TGTGCCAGCAGTTGGGACGGGGAGGAGACCCAGTACTTC	CASSWDGEETQYF
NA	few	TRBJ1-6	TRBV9	TGTGCCAGCAGCCACGCCGAGGGGAGCTCCTATAATTCACCCCTCCACTTT	CASSHAEGSSYNSPLHF
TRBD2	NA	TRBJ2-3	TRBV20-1	TGCAGTGCTATATGGCTAGCGGGAGCAGATACGCAGTATTTT	CSAIWLAGADTQYF
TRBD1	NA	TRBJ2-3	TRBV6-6	TGTGCCAGCAGTTTCTTGACAGGGGGCTTTCGAGATACGCAGTATTTT	CASSFLTGGFRDTQYF
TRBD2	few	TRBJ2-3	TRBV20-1	TGCAGTGCTAGGGGGACTAGCGGGAGGGATACCACAGATACGCAGTATTTT	CSARGTSGRDTTDTQYF
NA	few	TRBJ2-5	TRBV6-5	TGTGCCAGCAGTCCCGGACGGCGCGAATATGGAGAGACCCAGTACTTC	CASSPGRREYGETQYF
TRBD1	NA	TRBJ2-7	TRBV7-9	TGTGCCAGCAGCTTGGGGACAGGGTGGGACGAGCAGTACTTC	CASSLGTGWDEQYF
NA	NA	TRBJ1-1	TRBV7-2	TGTGCCAGCAGCTTCGTTCTCACTGAAGCTTTCTTT	CASSFVLTEAFF
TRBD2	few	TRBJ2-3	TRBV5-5	TGTGCCAGCAGCTTGGCTAGCGGTACATTGGGTACGCAGTATTTT	CASSLASGTLGTQYF
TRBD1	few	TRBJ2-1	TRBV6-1	TGTGCCAGCAGTATTATTGGACAGGCTTACAATGAGCAGTTCTTC	CASSIIGQAYNEQFF
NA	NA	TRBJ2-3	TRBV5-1	TGCGCCAGCAGCTTGGAATTAGATACGCGGTATTTT	CASSLELDTRYF
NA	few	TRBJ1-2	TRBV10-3	TGTGCCATCAGTGAGCAAGGGGGAAACTATGGCTACACCTTC	CAISEQGGNYGYTF
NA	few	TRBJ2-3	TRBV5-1	TGCGCCAGCAGCGGGGGTGGCAGGGATGCAGATACGCAGTATTTT	CASSGGGRDADTQYF
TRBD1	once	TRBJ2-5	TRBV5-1	TGCGCCAGCAGCGCTCGGGACAGGGGTTGGGGGCAGTACTTC	CASSARDRGWGQYF
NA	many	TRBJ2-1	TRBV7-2	TGTGCCAGCAGCTCCCCTCGGCGGGTCAGCCCGAATGAGCAGTTCTTC	CASSSPRRVSPNEQFF
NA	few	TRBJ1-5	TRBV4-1	TGCGCCAGCAGCCAAGATCGGGGTAGGGCCCTTCCCGATCAGCCCCAGCATTTT	CASSQDRGRALPDQPQHF
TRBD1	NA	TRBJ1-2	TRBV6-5	TGTGCCAGCAGTTACTGGAGGGACAGCAACTATGGCTACACCTTC	CASSYWRDSNYGYTF
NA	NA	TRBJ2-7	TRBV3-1	TGTGCCAGCAGCCAAGGTGTCCTCGGGATTAGCTCCTACGAGCAGTACTTC	CASSQGVLGISSYEQYF
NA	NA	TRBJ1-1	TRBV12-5	TGTGCTAGTGGTTTGGTACTAGATCGGGGGAACACTGAAGCTTTCTTT	CASGLVLDRGNTEAFF
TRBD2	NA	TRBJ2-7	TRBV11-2	TGTGCCAGCAGCTTAGAAGGGACTATAACCTACGAGCAGTACTTC	CASSLEGTITYEQYF
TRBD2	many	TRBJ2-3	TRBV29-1	TGCAGCGTTGAGTCCCGAGCGGGGGTCGATACGCAGTATTTT	CSVESRAGVDTQYF
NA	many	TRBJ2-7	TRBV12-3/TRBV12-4	TGTGCCAGCTCCTTCGGGGGTAACGAGCAGTACTTC	CASSFGGNEQYF
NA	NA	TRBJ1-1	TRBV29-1	TGCACCCGGGGGGGAACACAGGAGAAGAACACTGAAGCTTTCTTT	CTRGGTQEKNTEAFF
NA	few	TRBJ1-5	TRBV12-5	TGTGCTAGTGGTTTGGGGTCAGACAATCAGCCCCAGCATTTT	CASGLGSDNQPQHF
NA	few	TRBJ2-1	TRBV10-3	TGTGCCATCAGTGGGACAAGATTTTCCTACAATGAGCAGTTCTTC	CAISGTRFSYNEQFF
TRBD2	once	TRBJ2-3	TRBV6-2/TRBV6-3	TGTGCCAGCAGCCGACGACTAGCGGGAGAGGGAGATACGCAGTATTTT	CASSRRLAGEGDTQYF